The 8 T cell receptor beta chains presented below share a single source sample, sequenced in a study of molecular identifiers for immune sequencing clone quantification. In TCRdb, the PCR reads were re-called with MiXCR into one record per CDR3 protein. The sample consists of around 480,000 distinct CDR3 sequences, about 21% of them appearing once. Sequenced: naive CD8+ T cells from blood, with Jurkat cell RNA spiked in. Regarding subset: FACS-sorted CD8+CD4-CCR7+CD45RA+ naive T cells. Every receptor here comes from a human donor in good health. Some libraries in this study had Jurkat cell RNA spiked in.

This chain links TRBV12-3 or TRBV12-4 with TRBJ2-1; TRBD2 is a possible D gene (6 bases). This CDR3 spans 14 amino acids. V lost 4 bases and J lost 6, with 13 bases in between. The CDR3 DNA sequence: TGTGCCAGCAGTTACGTGGGGGACTTCAATGAGCAGTTCTTC. It specifies CASSYVGDFNEQFF.

Many counts were recorded for this clonotype. V gene TRBV19 combines with J gene TRBJ2-7, with 10 bases identical to TRBD1. Trimming took 8 bases from V and 12 from J; bases not matched to a gene: 7. The CDR3 extends over 11 amino acids. Germline CDR1 LNHDA, CDR2 SQIVND (reference sequence). The CDR3 reads CASEAGTGVYF. In nucleotides, the CDR3 is TGTGCCAGTGAGGCCGGGACAGGGGTGTACTTC.

J is TRBJ1-2 and V is TRBV4-1; D unresolved. Germline assignment: CDR1 MGHRA and CDR2 YSYEKL. V was pared by 3 bases and J by 7 bases, with 15 bases between. There are 14 residues in the CDR3. DNA of the CDR3: TGCGCCAGCAGCCAGATAGTAGGTTGGCGTGGCTACACCTTC. Translated: CASSQIVGWRGYTF.

This clonotype was counted ten times or more. The chain employs TRBV29-1 and TRBJ2-3; D not resolved. The CDR3 consists of 12 residues. Germline assignment: CDR1 SQVTM and CDR2 ANQGSEA. Trimming shortened V by 2 bases and J by 3 bases, and 6 bases separated the two germline ends. This chain's CDR3 is CSVENPTDTQYF. As DNA, the CDR3 is TGCAGCGTTGAAAACCCTACAGATACGCAGTATTTT.

This clonotype was seen a handful of times. This sequence joins TRBV18 and TRBJ2-7; the match to TRBD1 covers 10 bases. Germline V gene data show CDR1 as KGHSH and CDR2 as LQKENI. This CDR3 has 16 amino acids. V gave up 4 bases and J gave up 4 bases; unmatched junction bases: 10. The CDR3 nucleotides are TGTGCCAGCTCACAAGAGAGAGGGACAGGGGATTACGAGCAGTACTTC. This codes for CASSQERGTGDYEQYF.

This clonotype was counted only a few times. The chain uses TRBV5-4 and TRBJ2-5; D is ambiguous. Germline V gene lookup returns CDR1 SGHNT and CDR2 YYREEE (reference sequence). The CDR3 runs to 16 residues. Trimming removed 4 bases from V and 2 bases from J, with 18 bases in between. The chain's CDR3 is CASSRGGRSRQETQYF. Written as DNA, the CDR3 is TGTGCCAGCAGCCGTGGCGGACGGAGTCGACAAGAGACCCAGTACTTC.

The rearrangement joins TRBV28 to TRBJ2-2; 8 bases line up with TRBD1. Germline V gene sequence: CDR1 MDHEN, CDR2 SYDVKM. The CDR3 extends over 14 amino acids. The junction had 3 bases not matched to a gene; V was cut back by 3 bases and J by 6 bases. The CDR3 spells CASSFRTGPGELFF. The CDR3 DNA reads TGTGCCAGCAGTTTTAGGACAGGGCCCGGGGAGCTGTTTTTT.

This clonotype was recorded many times. The chain is built from TRBV2 and TRBJ2-3; tentatively, D is TRBD1 or TRBD2 (5 bases each). Trimming pared 4 bases from V and 0 bases from J, leaving 14 bases between. This CDR3 comprises 16 residues. Germline V lookup: CDR1 SNHLY, CDR2 FYNNEI. CDR3 DNA: TGTGCCAGCAGTGCGTCAAGGGACGACAGCACAGATACGCAGTATTTT. This codes for CASSASRDDSTDTQYF.